This TCR beta chain was sequenced in a study of regulatory T cells in long-lasting Graves disease. Arm-PCR of CDR3 regions and iRepertoire HTBI primers were the basis on which TCR beta libraries were built. Under the authors' procedure: Detected in the samples were over 55 TRBV and more than 11 TRBJ segments. In TCRdb, the multiplex PCR reads were re-called with MiXCR into one record per CDR3 protein. The V and J calls come from TCRdb's annotation, not from the publication. The data show over 500,000 distinct CDR3 sequences, 15% to 20% seen once. Regarding time point: newly diagnosed GD, antithyroid drugs for less than 3 months. Preparation of the TCR library used RNA extracted from PBMCs. This clonotype was recorded at least ten times. Its antigen is not known. The CDR3 consists of 11 residues. The V end was cut by 7 bases, the J end by 4 bases, with 11 bases between. Looked up from germline, CDR1 is SQVTM and CDR2 is ANQGSEA.

General study findings and limits: Newly diagnosed disease favored TRBV20-1 and TRBJ2-1 over persistent disease.

The data were also submitted as part of a second study, on T cells in Graves' hyperthyroidism and ophthalmopathy. That work contributes: HTBI primers drove first-round RT-PCR of the TCR CDR3. Model predictions of ophthalmopathy came a median approximately 6.5 months before onset.

The TCR was taken from a man between 18 and 35 years old with Graves disease. Sample: peripheral blood mononuclear cells (PBMCs), taken at new diagnosis, from a patient treated with antithyroid drugs. The V and J genes are TRBV29-1 and TRBJ2-7; perhaps TRBD1 as D (6 bases). The CDR3 DNA reads TGCAGCGCAGGGGCCTGGTACGAGCAGTACTTC. Encoded protein: CSAGAWYEQYF.